A selection of T cell receptor beta chains follows, all from one sample in a study of T cells after yellow fever vaccination. Using its own MiXCR run on the 5' RACE reads, TCRdb lists one record per CDR3 protein. The table includes some 100,000 distinct CDR3 sequences, roughly 7.2% detected once. The sequencing used CD4+ T cells sorted from PBMCs, collected 45 days after the first yellow fever vaccination. These receptors all stem from a man younger than 30 who received the YFV17D yellow fever vaccine. The CDR3 runs from the conserved cysteine through the conserved F or W. Fields, in order: D gene, J gene, V gene, clone size, CDR3 protein, CDR3 DNA. A D gene is named only where the DNA matches it firmly. Some rows have no size entry. The others give once, few or many, or a class for an expanded clone.

-	TRBJ1-4	TRBV5-1	few	CASSRQGATNEKLFF	TGCGCCAGCAGCCGGCAGGGTGCAACTAATGAAAAACTGTTTTTT
TRBD1	TRBJ2-7	TRBV19	many	CASSIVGQASIEQYF	TGTGCCAGTAGTATAGTCGGACAGGCTTCTATCGAGCAGTACTTC
TRBD2	TRBJ2-3	TRBV11-2	many	CASSRPSGGPGGTDTQYF	TGTGCCAGCAGCCGCCCTAGCGGGGGTCCCGGGGGCACAGATACGCAGTATTTT
TRBD2	TRBJ2-5	TRBV4-1	many	CASSLLLRGGGETQYF	TGCGCCAGCAGCTTACTTCTGCGGGGGGGCGGAGAGACCCAGTACTTC
TRBD2	TRBJ2-3	TRBV6-1	many	CAIRGGSGGTDTQYF	TGTGCCATCCGAGGGGGTAGCGGGGGGACAGATACGCAGTATTTT
-	TRBJ2-1	TRBV7-3	many	CASSLYSRGNEQFF	TGTGCCAGCAGCTTATATTCCAGGGGAAATGAGCAGTTCTTC
TRBD1	TRBJ1-6	TRBV5-6	few	CASRETGGRNSPLHF	TGTGCCAGCAGAGAGACAGGGGGCCGTAATTCACCCCTCCACTTT
-	TRBJ1-5	TRBV12-3/TRBV12-4	many	CASSRTEGQPQHF	TGTGCCAGCAGTCGGACAGAAGGACAGCCCCAGCATTTT
-	TRBJ1-3	TRBV18	-	CASSPIPDSGNTIYF	TGTGCCAGCTCACCGATCCCGGACTCTGGAAACACCATATATTTT
TRBD2	TRBJ2-1	TRBV7-2	-	CASSFSGGENNEQFF	TGTGCCAGCAGCTTTAGCGGGGGGGAGAACAATGAGCAGTTCTTC
-	TRBJ2-5	TRBV11-2	medium-sized	CASSLDNRAREETQYF	TGTGCCAGCAGCTTAGATAATAGGGCCAGGGAAGAGACCCAGTACTTC
TRBD2	TRBJ2-7	TRBV12-3/TRBV12-4	many	CASRFSGGASEQYF	TGTGCCAGCAGATTCAGCGGGGGGGCGAGCGAGCAGTACTTC
-	TRBJ2-2	TRBV7-9	-	CASSLGAANTGELFF	TGTGCCAGCAGCTTAGGAGCGGCGAACACCGGGGAGCTGTTTTTT
TRBD2	TRBJ2-5	TRBV10-3	few	CATRRGISETQYF	TGTGCCACAAGGCGGGGGATCTCAGAGACCCAGTACTTC
TRBD2	TRBJ2-4	TRBV6-4	many	CASSAEAGLAKNIQYF	TGTGCCAGCAGTGCTGAAGCGGGGTTAGCCAAAAACATTCAGTACTTC
TRBD2	TRBJ2-1	TRBV7-2	many	CASSFRTSTNEQFF	TGTGCCAGCAGCTTCCGGACTAGTACGAATGAGCAGTTCTTC
-	TRBJ1-2	TRBV19	-	CASGSRKPEEGYTF	TGTGCCAGTGGATCCAGGAAGCCTGAGGAAGGCTACACCTTC
-	TRBJ2-1	TRBV7-8	-	CASSFGSGLQFF	TGTGCCAGCAGCTTCGGCAGCGGGTTGCAGTTCTTC
-	TRBJ2-7	TRBV6-2/TRBV6-3	many	CASSYSRDWRGEQYF	TGTGCCAGCAGTTACAGCCGGGACTGGCGCGGGGAGCAGTACTTC
-	TRBJ1-6	TRBV28	many	CASRREGNSPLHF	TGTGCCAGCAGGAGGGAGGGGAATTCACCCCTCCACTTT
-	TRBJ1-5	TRBV24-1	many	CATSDWGVFQPQHF	TGTGCCACCAGTGATTGGGGGGTTTTTCAGCCCCAGCATTTT
-	TRBJ2-5	TRBV5-1	many	CASSLGGSRQETQYF	TGCGCCAGCAGCTTGGGAGGGAGCCGGCAAGAGACCCAGTACTTC
-	TRBJ1-2	TRBV4-1	many	CASSPPPPLGANYGYTF	TGCGCCAGCAGCCCACCACCCCCCCTTGGCGCTAACTATGGCTACACCTTC
TRBD1	TRBJ2-5	TRBV5-1	-	CASSFRDRAGETQYF	TGCGCCAGCAGCTTTAGGGACAGGGCGGGAGAGACCCAGTACTTC
TRBD1	TRBJ2-5	TRBV5-1	many	CASSLTGDEKTQYF	TGCGCCAGCAGTCTTACAGGGGATGAGAAGACCCAGTACTTC
-	TRBJ2-7	TRBV5-1	many	CASSSQGGNYEQYF	TGCGCCAGCAGCTCCCAGGGCGGCAACTACGAGCAGTACTTC
-	TRBJ1-3	TRBV5-1	many	CASSPRTGSGNTIYF	TGCGCCAGCAGCCCGCGAACAGGGAGCGGAAACACCATATATTTT
-	TRBJ2-7	TRBV12-3/TRBV12-4	many	CASSPGFSYEQYF	TGTGCCAGCAGTCCGGGCTTCTCCTACGAGCAGTACTTC
-	TRBJ2-3	TRBV2	-	CASIQAASTDTQYF	TGTGCCAGCATTCAAGCCGCTAGCACAGATACGCAGTATTTT
-	TRBJ2-3	TRBV5-1	many	CASSLGTQDTQYF	TGCGCCAGCAGCTTGGGAACACAGGATACGCAGTATTTT
-	TRBJ1-3	TRBV20-1	many	CSARENRGNTIYF	TGCAGTGCTAGAGAAAATAGGGGAAACACCATATATTTT
-	TRBJ1-1	TRBV7-2	many	CASSLRRGGTEAFF	TGTGCCAGCAGCCTCCGGCGCGGGGGCACTGAAGCTTTCTTT
-	TRBJ2-1	TRBV11-2	-	CASSLDLANEQFF	TGTGCCAGCAGCTTAGACCTAGCGAATGAGCAGTTCTTC
-	TRBJ2-1	TRBV5-6	few	CASRPGLSSYNEQFF	TGTGCCAGCAGGCCCGGACTTAGCTCCTACAATGAGCAGTTCTTC
-	TRBJ1-1	TRBV18	many	CASSPWLLREDTEAFF	TGTGCCAGCTCACCGTGGCTCCTCCGGGAGGACACTGAAGCTTTCTTT
-	TRBJ2-6	TRBV28	many	CASSLRFPKHGANVLTF	TGTGCCAGCAGTTTACGGTTTCCCAAACACGGGGCCAACGTCCTGACTTTC
TRBD1	TRBJ2-2	TRBV5-6	many	CASSLNRGVNTGELFF	TGTGCCAGCAGCTTGAACAGGGGCGTCAACACCGGGGAGCTGTTTTTT
-	TRBJ2-3	TRBV7-2	few	CASSLRGAKDTQYF	TGTGCCAGCAGCCTACGGGGGGCAAAGGATACGCAGTATTTT
TRBD1	TRBJ1-1	TRBV30	many	CAWVTGGFTEAFF	TGTGCCTGGGTGACAGGGGGCTTCACTGAAGCTTTCTTT
TRBD2	TRBJ2-5	TRBV7-2	few	CASSPIWIAGEETQYF	TGTGCCAGCAGCCCTATCTGGATAGCGGGGGAAGAGACCCAGTACTTC
TRBD1	TRBJ1-5	TRBV4-1	few	CASSQADRDQPQHF	TGCGCCAGCAGCCAAGCGGACAGGGACCAGCCCCAGCATTTT
-	TRBJ2-5	TRBV5-1	many	CASSLVSDQETQYF	TGCGCCAGCAGCTTGGTCTCAGACCAAGAGACCCAGTACTTC
TRBD2	TRBJ2-1	TRBV20-1	many	CSARDLTSGSRQFF	TGCAGTGCTAGGGATTTGACTAGCGGGTCGCGGCAGTTCTTC
-	TRBJ2-5	TRBV20-1	many	CSASLRVVQTQYF	TGCAGTGCTTCGCTTCGTGTCGTACAGACCCAGTACTTC
-	TRBJ2-6	TRBV7-2	many	CASRTDLAGANVLTF	TGTGCCAGCAGAACAGACTTAGCTGGGGCCAACGTCCTGACTTTC
-	TRBJ2-5	TRBV7-8	many	CASSLGLPETQYF	TGTGCCAGCAGCTTAGGGCTCCCAGAGACCCAGTACTTC
TRBD1	TRBJ2-7	TRBV6-2/TRBV6-3	many	CASSSTGTAYEQYF	TGTGCCAGCAGTTCGACCGGGACAGCCTACGAGCAGTACTTC
-	TRBJ1-6	TRBV18	many	CASSQRPRVAPLHF	TGTGCCAGCTCACAACGGCCCAGGGTCGCACCCCTCCACTTT
TRBD1	TRBJ2-5	TRBV20-1	many	CSVDRVKTQYF	TGCAGTGTTGACAGGGTGAAGACCCAGTACTTC
-	TRBJ1-4	TRBV4-1	many	CASSQDSEKLFF	TGCGCCAGCAGCCAAGACTCGGAAAAACTGTTTTTT
TRBD2	TRBJ2-2	TRBV4-2	-	CASSTKGLAGGDTGELFF	TGTGCCAGCAGCACTAAGGGACTAGCGGGGGGGGACACCGGGGAGCTGTTTTTT
TRBD2	TRBJ2-1	TRBV15	many	CATIPSGGGNEQFF	TGTGCCACCATCCCTAGCGGGGGGGGGAATGAGCAGTTCTTC
-	TRBJ2-5	TRBV5-8	many	CASSRDLMMETQYF	TGTGCCAGCAGCCGGGACCTGATGATGGAGACCCAGTACTTC